These 18 T cell receptor beta chains originate from one sample sequenced in a study of blood T cell repertoires in COVID-19. Repertoires were generated with immunoSEQ multiplex PCR, while TCRdb's copy carries only in-frame clones and drops some. Here the sample spans fewer than 150,000 clones, 78% being singletons. What was sequenced was peripheral blood. The origin of the receptors is a man in his 70s with acute or convalescent COVID-19.

V and J are TRBV7-6 and TRBJ1-2, with D possibly being TRBD1 (6 bases). The CDR3 extends over 17 amino acids. V was cut by 1 base and J by 2 bases, with 17 bases left in between. Looked up from germline, CDR1 is SGHVS and CDR2 is FNYEAQ. The CDR3 is CASSLEGGGVGNYGYTF. In DNA form, the CDR3 reads TGTGCCAGCAGCTTAGAGGGAGGGGGAGTAGGGAACTATGGCTACACCTTC.

The chain links TRBV5-1 to TRBJ1-5, with 7 bases lining up with TRBD1. The V gene's germline CDR1 is SGHRS and CDR2 YFSETQ. Losses at the gene ends were 2 bases for V and 9 bases for J; bases not matched to a gene: 8. This CDR3 contains 14 residues. The CDR3 reads CASSFGTEMGPQHF. CDR3 in DNA: TGCGCCAGCAGCTTCGGGACAGAGATGGGGCCCCAGCATTTT.

This clone is a singleton in its sample. The chain has TRBV7-3 and TRBJ2-1, with 9 bases that match TRBD2. CDR3 length equals 16 residues. In germline, CDR1 is SGHTA, CDR2 FQGTGA. Trimming took 1 base from V and 2 from J; bases not matched to a gene: 3. Here the CDR3 DNA reads TGTGCCAGCAGCTTAATGAGCGGGGGGACCTACAATGAGCAGTTCTTC. It is translated as CASSLMSGGTYNEQFF.

This chain uses TRBV6-2 or TRBV6-3 with TRBJ1-5; tentatively, D is TRBD1 (5 bases). CDR1 and CDR2 (germline): MNHEY, SVGEGT. Trimming stripped 2 bases from V and 5 bases from J, with 10 bases between. The CDR3 covers 14 residues. This chain's CDR3 is CASSYPGLDQPQHF. CDR3 coding DNA: TGTGCCAGCAGTTACCCGGGACTGGATCAGCCCCAGCATTTT.

The V call is TRBV5-1, the J call TRBJ1-1; D is uncertain. The CDR3 extends over 13 amino acids. Germline lookup yields CDR1 SGHRS and CDR2 YFSETQ. V lost 4 bases to trimming and J lost 0 bases, with 7 bases between them. The CDR3 coding sequence is TGCGCCAGCAGCCCTCTTATGAACACTGAAGCTTTCTTT. Protein product: CASSPLMNTEAFF.

This clone was counted a single time. The genes are TRBV2 and TRBJ2-2; 7 nucleotides align to TRBD1. The CDR3 extends over 16 amino acids. With 4 bases clipped from V and 0 bases from J, the junction kept 5 bases outside the gene matches. Germline CDR1 SNHLY, CDR2 FYNNEI. The CDR3 protein is CASSGQGSPNTGELFF. For the CDR3, the DNA is TGTGCCAGCAGTGGACAGGGTTCCCCGAACACCGGGGAGCTGTTTTTT.

V is TRBV7-2 and J is TRBJ2-5; D unclear. Germline CDR1 is SGHTA and CDR2 is FQGNSA. Trimming cost V 0 bases and J 5 bases, with 4 bases left between them. This CDR3 comprises 12 residues. In DNA, the CDR3 is TGTGCCAGCAGCTTAGCCGGGGAGACCCAGTACTTC. Amino acid sequence: CASSLAGETQYF.

The chain links TRBV5-6 to TRBJ1-2; 9 bases are shared with TRBD1. Per the germline V gene, CDR1 is SGHDT and CDR2 is YYEEEE. This CDR3 comprises 15 residues. The trim removed 3 bases at V and 3 bases at J, leaving 6 bases unmatched. CDR3 region: CASSYGTGSDYGYTF. In nucleotides, the CDR3 is TGTGCCAGCAGCTATGGGACAGGGAGCGACTATGGCTACACCTTC.

This clone has more than one count but fewer than ten. This rearrangement joins TRBV5-1 to TRBJ1-2, with 11 bases fitting TRBD1. The germline V gene encodes CDR1 SGHRS and CDR2 YFSETQ. The CDR3 is 16 residues long. The V and J ends lost 1 base and 6 bases, in that order; junction bases with no gene match: 8. CDR3 sequence reads: CASSLNPGQGVDGYTF. CDR3 bases: TGCGCCAGCAGCTTGAACCCGGGACAGGGGGTGGATGGCTACACCTTC.

The rearrangement joins TRBV3-1 (or the pseudogene TRBV3-2) to TRBJ1-6, with unresolved D. From germline, CDR1 is LGHDT and CDR2 YNNKEL (reference sequence). The V gene lost 4 bases and the J gene lost 11 bases, with 18 bases spanning the gap. This CDR3 is 15 amino acids long. The CDR3 reads CASSPETGTHAPLHF. The DNA of the CDR3 is TGTGCCAGCAGCCCCGAGACGGGTACCCACGCACCCCTCCACTTT.

The rearrangement links TRBV6-5 to TRBJ1-1; possibly TRBD1 for D (5 bases). The CDR3 runs 12 residues. Looked up from germline, CDR1 is MNHEY and CDR2 is SVGAGI. V gave up 11 bases and J gave up 1 base, with 11 bases separating them. CDR3 coding DNA: TGTGCCGCTGGGGGGGGGAACACTGAAGCTTTCTTT. Translation: CAAGGGNTEAFF.

V is TRBV13 and J is TRBJ1-4; 7 bases agree with TRBD1. V trimming: 0 bases; J trimming: 7 bases; junction bases outside the gene matches: 5. Germline loops: CDR1 PRHDT, CDR2 FYEKMQ (reference sequence). The CDR3 is 15 residues long. The chain's CDR3 is CASSLGPGGSEKLFF. CDR3 nucleotide sequence: TGTGCCAGCAGCTTAGGTCCAGGGGGTTCTGAAAAACTGTTTTTT.

The gene calls are TRBV5-4 and TRBJ1-4; maybe TRBD1 (6 bases). The CDR3 is 16 residues long. CDR1 and CDR2 from the germline V gene are SGHNT and YYREEE (reference sequence). V was shortened by 2 bases and J by 7 bases, with 18 bases between the two germline ends. CDR3 protein: CASSLEGQRRSEKLFF. The CDR3 nucleotides are TGTGCCAGCAGCTTAGAAGGACAGCGGCGTAGTGAAAAACTGTTTTTT. Filled out from reference TRBV5-4 and TRBJ1-4, the complete variable domain reads ETGVTQSPTHLIKTRGQQVTLRCSSQSGHNTVSWYQQALGQGPQFIFQYYREEENGRGNFPPRFSGLQFPNYSSELNVNALELDDSALYLCASSLEGQRRSEKLFFGSGTQLSVL.

The V gene is TRBV7-9, the J gene TRBJ2-7, with D unclear. Trimming stripped 5 bases from V and 0 bases from J, with 11 bases between. This CDR3 spans 14 amino acids. Germline V lookup: CDR1 SEHNR, CDR2 FQNEAQ (reference sequence). The CDR3 region is CASSRTTYSYEQYF. The CDR3 DNA is TGTGCCAGCAGCCGAACAACATACTCCTACGAGCAGTACTTC.

The genes are TRBV19 and TRBJ2-2; maybe TRBD1 (5 bases). The CDR3 consists of 13 residues. Germline V lookup: CDR1 LNHDA, CDR2 SQIVND (reference sequence). Deletions cut 10 bases from V and 1 base from J, with 10 bases between. CDR3 loop: CATKTGNTGELFF. CDR3 nucleotides: TGTGCCACAAAAACAGGGAACACCGGGGAGCTGTTTTTT. Based on the CDR3 plus reference TRBV19 and TRBJ2-2, the full variable domain is DGGITQSPKYLFRKEGQNVTLSCEQNLNHDAMYWYRQDPGQGLRLIYYSQIVNDFQKGDIAEGYSVSREKKESFPLTVTSAQKNPTAFYLCATKTGNTGELFFGEGSRLTVL.

This sequence joins TRBV6-5 and TRBJ2-5; TRBD2 matches 7 bases. Germline CDR1 reads MNHEY; CDR2 reads SVGAGI. This CDR3 is built from 15 residues. J gave up 2 bases and V 4 bases, and 7 bases lay outside the gene matches. CDR3 sequence reads: CASSLGLAVQETQYF. The CDR3 coding sequence is TGTGCCAGCAGTTTGGGGCTAGCGGTACAAGAGACCCAGTACTTC.

The chain is built from TRBV9 and TRBJ2-3; TRBD2 matches 9 bases. This CDR3 is 16 amino acids long. Germline values: CDR1 SGDLS, CDR2 YYNGEE. With 0 bases clipped from V and 1 base from J, the junction kept 3 bases outside the gene matches. For the CDR3, the DNA is TGTGCCAGCAGCGTAGGTCCTAGCGGGGGCACAGATACGCAGTATTTT. This translates into CASSVGPSGGTDTQYF.

V usage is TRBV29-1 and J usage is TRBJ1-2; a weak D match, TRBD1 (6 bases). Germline CDR1 SQVTM, CDR2 ANQGSEA. The CDR3 contains 11 residues. The germline V and J ends were trimmed by 6 bases and 4 bases, with 9 bases remaining between them. The CDR3 loop reads CSVPDSYGYTF. The CDR3 DNA sequence: TGCAGCGTCCCGGACAGCTATGGCTACACCTTC.